This T cell receptor (beta chain) was documented in a study of cytomegalovirus exposure and HLA in healthy donors. As for the study in general: The roughly 110 validation repertoires were reported in a later analysis to have been generated on the same platform as the 500 to 700 first-cohort repertoires. The study's findings and limits: Cytomegalovirus status was reportedly diagnosed by the classifier with high sensitivity and specificity. Cytomegalovirus association was listed for around 170 TCR beta chains.

Separate from the approximately 700-subject first cohort was the roughly 130-subject validation cohort, to which the donors belonged. Assay: immunoSEQ multiplex PCR; the TCRdb copy retains only in-frame clones and omits some. The sample has about 160,000 clones, nearly 90% seen once; the top ten hold just over 4%. Germline-derived CDR1 and CDR2 are LNHDA and SQIVND (reference sequence). The CDR3 is 15 residues long. Trimming shortened V by 3 bases and J by 5 bases, and 16 bases separated the two germline ends. Note on this clone: Its antigen is unknown.

The material sequenced was PBMCs. V and J are TRBV19 and TRBJ1-2, with D uncertain. The clonotype originates from a young man in good health and CMV-seropositive. CDR3 nucleotides: TGTGCCAGTAGTATGATTCCTATAAGCTCTTATGGCTACACCTTC. Translation: CASSMIPISSYGYTF.